The 8 T cell receptor beta chains below come from one sample, sequenced in a study of cytomegalovirus exposure and HLA in healthy donors. It was with 60 Vbeta and 13 Jbeta primers that the PCR ran. Only in-frame clones appear in the TCRdb table, and some are missing; sequencing was by immunoSEQ multiplex PCR. The sample records over 80,000 clones, around 82% being singletons. The sample was PBMCs. Receptor source: a man aged 25-45 years in good health and CMV-seropositive.

This clone was counted ten times or more. The chain has TRBV6-4 and TRBJ1-1; D not certain. Trimming pared 2 bases from V and 3 bases from J, leaving 7 bases between. This CDR3 spans 13 amino acids. CDR1 MRHNA and CDR2 SNTAGT come from the germline V gene. The CDR3 here is CASSDGEYTEAFF. Written as DNA, the CDR3 is TGTGCCAGCAGTGACGGGGAGTACACTGAAGCTTTCTTT.

The CDR3, as DNA: TGTGCCAGCAGGGACAGCTATGGCTACACCTTC. Protein: CASRDSYGYTF. This sequence joins TRBV6-5 and TRBJ1-2; perhaps TRBD1 as D (6 bases). Between the trimmed V and J ends, which lost 6 bases and 4 bases, there was a span of 6 bases. This CDR3 has 11 residues. CDR1 and CDR2 from the germline V gene are MNHEY and SVGAGI.

This chain uses TRBV29-1 with TRBJ2-2, with 10 bases identical to TRBD2. V shed 5 bases, J shed 1 base, and the junction held 7 bases outside the gene matches. From germline, CDR1 is SQVTM and CDR2 ANQGSEA. The CDR3 is 16 residues long. The CDR3 here is CSVYKASGRNTGELFF. DNA of the CDR3: TGCAGCGTTTATAAGGCTAGCGGGAGGAACACCGGGGAGCTGTTTTTT.

V usage is TRBV18 and J usage is TRBJ2-5, with TRBD1 as a possible D gene (6 bases). Trimming removed 3 bases at V and 4 bases at J, with 15 bases between. The CDR3 spans 15 residues. CDR1 KGHSH and CDR2 LQKENI come from the germline V gene. CDR3 protein: CASSPTGLGGETQYF. The CDR3 DNA reads as TGTGCCAGCTCACCGACAGGCTTAGGCGGAGAGACCCAGTACTTC. Supplemented by reference TRBV18 and TRBJ2-5, the full variable domain reads NAGVMQNPRHLVRRRGQEARLRCSPMKGHSHVYWYRQLPEEGLKFMVYLQKENIIDESGMPKERFSAEFPKEGPSILRIQQVVRGDSAAYFCASSPTGLGGETQYFGPGTRLLVL.

The chain is built from TRBV5-1 and TRBJ2-4; TRBD1 aligns across 7 bases. The CDR3 is 17 residues long. After removal of 4 bases from V and 0 bases from J, the junction contained 10 bases not matched to a gene. Germline values: CDR1 SGHRS, CDR2 YFSETQ. This chain's CDR3 is CASSLDRDELAKNIQYF. The CDR3 region has the DNA TGCGCCAGCAGCCTTGACAGGGACGAACTAGCCAAAAACATTCAGTACTTC.

The V gene is TRBV2, the J gene TRBJ1-2; TRBD1 matches 7 bases. J was trimmed by 4 bases and V by 2 bases; bases with no gene match: 7. The CDR3 is 15 amino acids. The germline gives CDR1 SNHLY, CDR2 FYNNEI. This CDR3 is CASSEQGELFYGYTF. In DNA, the CDR3 is TGTGCCAGCAGTGAACAGGGGGAACTATTCTATGGCTACACCTTC.

The CDR3 sequence is CASSSDRDQPQHF. As DNA, the CDR3 is TGTGCCAGCAGCTCGGACAGAGATCAGCCCCAGCATTTT. The V call is TRBV7-6, the J call TRBJ1-5; possible D gene TRBD1, 6 bases. The V end lost 4 bases, the J end lost 5 bases, and 9 bases lay between the germline ends. The V gene's germline CDR1 is SGHVS and CDR2 FNYEAQ. The length of the CDR3 is 13 residues.

The chain uses TRBV28 and TRBJ2-3; possibly TRBD1 for D (5 bases). This CDR3 is 14 amino acids long. Per the germline V gene, CDR1 is MDHEN and CDR2 is SYDVKM. Trimming left V 2 bases short and J 1 base short, with 7 bases between. The CDR3 sequence: CASSLKGGTDTQYF. The DNA for the CDR3 is TGTGCCAGCAGTTTAAAAGGGGGCACAGATACGCAGTATTTT.